This T cell receptor (beta chain) is from a study of CD4 T cells in relation to SARS-CoV-2 and coronaviruses. The CDR3 is 16 residues long. V lost 3 bases to trimming and J lost 6 bases; unmatched junction nucleotides: 13. In germline, CDR1 is KGHSH, CDR2 LQKENI. Assay: immunoSEQ multiplex PCR; the TCRdb copy retains only in-frame clones and omits some. The sample records about 56,000 clones, roughly nine tenths being singletons. Sequenced sample: naive CD4+ T cells from PBMCs. Subset denoted: naive CD4+ T cells isolated by negative enrichment. The chain has TRBV18 and TRBJ2-7, with 8 bases aligning to TRBD2. This receptor was obtained from an adult with COVID-19. This chain's CDR3 is CASSPRKGLGVAEQYF. The CDR3 region has the DNA TGTGCCAGCTCACCTCGGAAGGGACTAGGCGTCGCCGAGCAGTACTTC. The full variable domain, in which reference TRBV18 and TRBJ2-7 provide the parts outside the CDR3, is NAGVMQNPRHLVRRRGQEARLRCSPMKGHSHVYWYRQLPEEGLKFMVYLQKENIIDESGMPKERFSAEFPKEGPSILRIQQVVRGDSAAYFCASSPRKGLGVAEQYFGPGTRLTVT.